What follows describes a single T cell receptor (beta chain). The antigen is not known. V dropped 1 base and J dropped 6 bases, with 12 bases sitting between them. The CDR3 has 14 residues. Looked up from germline, CDR1 is WSHSY and CDR2 is SAAADI. CD45RO-negative cells were positively selected for CCR7, leaving out terminally differentiated effector memory CD45RA+ cells. This specimen comes from a study of shared clonotypes between healthy human individuals. Notes on the study in general: All-four-donor shared clonotypes had higher generation probabilities than non-shared clonotypes did. Shared across a few donors were about 4.8% of the naive CD4 clonotypes.

The table came from immunoSEQ multiplex PCR; TCRdb's copy has only in-frame clones and leaves some out. Among just over 2,000,000 clones listed, about 94% were seen once. The rearrangement uses TRBV10-2 and TRBJ1-2, with a tentative D call TRBD1 (5 bases). The receptor was derived from a man aged 18 to 35 in good health. The sample was naive CD8+ T cells sorted from blood. The CDR3 DNA is TGCGCCAGCAGTGAGTTTCTGGCAGGGCATGGCTACACCTTC. Residues: CASSEFLAGHGYTF.